Given below is one TCR beta chain in context. TCRdb ran MiXCR on the 5' RACE reads and lists one entry per CDR3 protein. This sample has about 340,000 distinct CDR3 sequences, with 20% found just once. This entry is derived from a study of CD8 T cells in ankylosing spondylitis. V was pared by 3 bases and J by 6 bases, with 12 bases between. This CDR3 region has 13 residues. Sequenced input: blood, either unsorted or a sorted T cell fraction (not recorded which). The clonotype comes from a male donor with ankylosing spondylitis or in good health (not recorded which). This rearrangement joins TRBV12-3 or TRBV12-4 to TRBJ2-7; D is unresolved. CDR3 in DNA: TGTGCCAGCAGTTTGGGTGCCGTGCGCGAGCAGTACTTC. Protein sequence: CASSLGAVREQYF.